This T cell receptor beta chain was captured in a study of T cells in Graves' hyperthyroidism and ophthalmopathy. RNA transcripts provided the source from which TCR beta CDR3 regions were amplified. The HTBI primer set was used in a first-round RT-PCR of the TCR CDR3. Each CDR3 protein gets one entry after TCRdb re-called the multiplex PCR reads with MiXCR. Of around 500,000 distinct CDR3 sequences in the sample, 12% to 15% were seen once. Study-wide findings and caveats: Before onset, ophthalmopathy was predicted by the model a median about six months earlier. Stable hyperthyroidism was told apart from ophthalmopathy by a model built on 13 V-J features. Blood held most thyroid clonotypes expanded above 0.001 frequency.

This clonotype was seen a few times. Antigen specificity is unknown. The material sequenced was blood. The clonotype was recovered from a woman in her 40s with Graves' hyperthyroidism.

Here the CDR3 DNA reads TGTGCCAGCAGCTTAGTGGGGACAGGGTACTCCTACGAGCAGTACTTC. This encodes CASSLVGTGYSYEQYF. The chain has TRBV7-8 and TRBJ2-7; 9 positions agree with TRBD1. Germline V gives CDR1 SGHVS, CDR2 FQNEAQ. The CDR3 spans 16 residues. V lost 1 base and J lost 0; bases outside the gene matches: 4.